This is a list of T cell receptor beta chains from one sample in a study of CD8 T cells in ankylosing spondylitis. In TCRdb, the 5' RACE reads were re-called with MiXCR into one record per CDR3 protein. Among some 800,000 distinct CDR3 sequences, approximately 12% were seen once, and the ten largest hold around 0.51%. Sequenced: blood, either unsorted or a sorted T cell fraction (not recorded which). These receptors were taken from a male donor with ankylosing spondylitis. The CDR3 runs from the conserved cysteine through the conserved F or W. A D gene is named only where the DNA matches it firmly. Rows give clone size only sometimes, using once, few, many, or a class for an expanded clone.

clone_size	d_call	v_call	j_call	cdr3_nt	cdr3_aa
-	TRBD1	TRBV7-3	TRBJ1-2	TGTGCCAGCAGCGGCGTGGGGACAGGGGGGGACGGCTACACCTTC	CASSGVGTGGDGYTF
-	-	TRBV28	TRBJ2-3	TGTGCCAGCACCCAATTGGCGCATCGCCCCACAGATACGCAGTATTTT	CASTQLAHRPTDTQYF
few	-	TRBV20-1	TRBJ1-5	TGCAGTGCTAGGTTGGGGCGGCTCAATCAGCCCCAGCATTTT	CSARLGRLNQPQHF
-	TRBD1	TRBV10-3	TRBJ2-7	TGTGCCATCACGGATTCATTGGCGGGACAGGGGTCCTACGAGCAGTACTTC	CAITDSLAGQGSYEQYF
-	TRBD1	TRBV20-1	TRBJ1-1	TGCAGTGCTAGAGCCGACAGGGGGCCTTTCTTT	CSARADRGPFF
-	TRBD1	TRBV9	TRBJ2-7	TGTGCCAGCAGCACTGAGGGACAGGGGTTCTCCTACGAGCAGTACTTC	CASSTEGQGFSYEQYF
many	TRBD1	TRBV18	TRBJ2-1	TGTGCCAGCTCGCCTGCCGGGACAGGGAACTACAATGAGCAGTTCTTC	CASSPAGTGNYNEQFF
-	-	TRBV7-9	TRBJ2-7	TGTGCCAGCAGCTTCACAGGGATCTCCTACGAGCAGTACTTC	CASSFTGISYEQYF
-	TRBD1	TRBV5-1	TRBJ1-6	TGCGCCAGCAGCGCCCGGGACAGGGGAAGTTCACCCCTCCACTTT	CASSARDRGSSPLHF
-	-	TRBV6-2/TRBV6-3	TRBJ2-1	TGTGCCAGCACCCTGGGAAAACACTCCTACAATGAGCAGTTCTTC	CASTLGKHSYNEQFF
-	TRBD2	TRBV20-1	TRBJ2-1	TGCAGTGCCCCGGGACTAGCGCTAAATGAGCAGTTCTTC	CSAPGLALNEQFF
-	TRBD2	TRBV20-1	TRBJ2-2	TGCAGTGCTAGGAGCGGGGGGGAAGGCGGGGAGCTGTTTTTT	CSARSGGEGGELFF
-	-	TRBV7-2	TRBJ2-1	TGTGCCAGCAGCTTAGGGGTAGGGCGCAATGAGCAGTTCTTC	CASSLGVGRNEQFF
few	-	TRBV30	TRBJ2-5	TGTGCCTGGGGCCCCCAGGTAGTAGAGACCCAGTACTTC	CAWGPQVVETQYF
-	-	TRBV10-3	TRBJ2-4	TGTGCCACCAGCCTCAGCTCCGATTCCAAAAACATTCAGTACTTC	CATSLSSDSKNIQYF
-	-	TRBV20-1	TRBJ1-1	TGCAGTGCTTTCGACAGCCGAAACACTGAAGCTTTCTTT	CSAFDSRNTEAFF
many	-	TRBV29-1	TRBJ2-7	TGCAGCGTTGAAAATGCCCAGGGCTACGAGCAGTACTTC	CSVENAQGYEQYF
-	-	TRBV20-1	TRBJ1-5	TGCAGTGCTAGAGATCGAGTGGGATCTGGTCAGCCCCAGCATTTT	CSARDRVGSGQPQHF
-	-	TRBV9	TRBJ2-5	TGTGCCAGCAGCGTAGGGGGAGTAGCGAAGACCCAGTACTTC	CASSVGGVAKTQYF
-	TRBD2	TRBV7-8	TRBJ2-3	TGTGCCAGCAGCTCTTCAGGGGCACGGGAGGGCCCCCCAGATACGCAGTATTTT	CASSSSGAREGPPDTQYF
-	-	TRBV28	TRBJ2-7	TGTGCCAGCAGGCCCAGTCCCGCGCAATCTTACGAGCAGTACTTC	CASRPSPAQSYEQYF
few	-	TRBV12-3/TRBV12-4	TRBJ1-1	TGTGCCAGCAGTTTACCCTACACTGAAGCTTTCTTT	CASSLPYTEAFF
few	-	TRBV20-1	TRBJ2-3	TGCAGTGCTAGATTTCGGGGGACTCTGCCAGATACGCAGTATTTT	CSARFRGTLPDTQYF
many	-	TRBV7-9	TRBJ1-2	TGTGCCAGCAGCTTAGGATGGACTGGTGGCTACACCTTC	CASSLGWTGGYTF
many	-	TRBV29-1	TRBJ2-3	TGCAGCGTTGTACCCTTAATCTCAGATACGCAGTATTTT	CSVVPLISDTQYF
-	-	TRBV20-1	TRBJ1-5	TGCAGTGCTCTCGGATTTGGGCGGCGAGGCAATCAGCCCCAGCATTTT	CSALGFGRRGNQPQHF
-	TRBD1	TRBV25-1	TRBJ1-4	TGTGCCAGCAGTGCTAGGCGGACAGGGGGCAATGAAAAACTGTTTTTT	CASSARRTGGNEKLFF
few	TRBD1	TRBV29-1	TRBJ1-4	TGCAGCGCGAGCAGGGGGATTCGTGAAAAACTGTTTTTT	CSASRGIREKLFF
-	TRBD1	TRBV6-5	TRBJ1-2	TGTGCCAGCAGTTACTCTCGGGACAGGGGTTTCTGGGTCGGCTACACCTTC	CASSYSRDRGFWVGYTF
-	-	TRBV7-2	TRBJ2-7	TGTGCCAGCAGCTTAGAGTCGCGGAGCCACGAGCAGTACTTC	CASSLESRSHEQYF
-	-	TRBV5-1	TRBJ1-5	TGCGCCAGCAGCTTGGCTGGGAGAGACGAGCCCCAGCATTTT	CASSLAGRDEPQHF
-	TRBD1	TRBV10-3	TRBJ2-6	TGTGCCATCAGACTAGGGACAGCTGGGGCCAACGTCCTGACTTTC	CAIRLGTAGANVLTF